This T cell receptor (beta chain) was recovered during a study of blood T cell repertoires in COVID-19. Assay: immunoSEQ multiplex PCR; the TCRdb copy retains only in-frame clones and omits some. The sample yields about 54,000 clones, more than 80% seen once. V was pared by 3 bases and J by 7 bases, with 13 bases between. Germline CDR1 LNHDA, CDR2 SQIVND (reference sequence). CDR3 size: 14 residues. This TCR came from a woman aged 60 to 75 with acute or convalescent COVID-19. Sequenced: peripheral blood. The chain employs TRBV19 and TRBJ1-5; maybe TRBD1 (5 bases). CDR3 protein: CASSIIGAGQPQHF. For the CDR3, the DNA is TGTGCCAGTAGTATCATTGGGGCCGGGCAGCCCCAGCATTTT. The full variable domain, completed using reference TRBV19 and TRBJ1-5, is DGGITQSPKYLFRKEGQNVTLSCEQNLNHDAMYWYRQDPGQGLRLIYYSQIVNDFQKGDIAEGYSVSREKKESFPLTVTSAQKNPTAFYLCASSIIGAGQPQHFGDGTRLSIL.